These 27 T cell receptor beta chains came from one sample sequenced in a study of blood T cell repertoires in COVID-19. The data were produced by immunoSEQ multiplex PCR, yet TCRdb's version contains in-frame clones alone and is incomplete. The sample has some 170,000 clones; roughly 84% are singletons. Sequenced input: PBMCs or T cells enriched from blood (not recorded which). The receptor source for this set is a human donor with acute COVID-19. The donor label of this sample is uncertain.

V usage is TRBV27 and J usage is TRBJ2-7; D perhaps matches TRBD1 (5 bases). The CDR3 contains 17 residues. Germline V gives CDR1 MNHEY, CDR2 SMNVEV (reference sequence). V was shortened by 6 bases and J by 2 bases, with 23 bases between the two germline ends. CDR3 bases: TGTGCCAGCAGCAGAACCTTCAGGGCGACGGAAGCCTACGAGCAGTACTTC. Its protein is CASSRTFRATEAYEQYF.

J is TRBJ2-6 and V is TRBV19; 7 nucleotides agree with TRBD2. The germline gives CDR1 LNHDA, CDR2 SQIVND (reference sequence). V trimming: 7 bases; J trimming: 6 bases; junction bases outside the gene matches: 6. The CDR3 runs 14 residues. CDR3 sequence: CASNPGGTANVLTF. The CDR3 DNA is TGTGCCAGTAACCCGGGAGGCACGGCCAACGTCCTGACTTTC.

This clone showed up just a few times. V and J are TRBV5-1 and TRBJ1-2; D perhaps matches TRBD1 (6 bases). Germline V gene data show CDR1 as SGHRS and CDR2 as YFSETQ. The CDR3 extends over 17 amino acids. V lost 3 bases and J lost 5, with 23 bases in between. The CDR3 DNA sequence: TGCGCCAGCAGCTCTCGGAAGGGGGTCGAGAAGACATATGGCTACACCTTC. Translation gives CASSSRKGVEKTYGYTF. Filled out from reference TRBV5-1 and TRBJ1-2, the complete variable domain reads KAGVTQTPRYLIKTRGQQVTLSCSPISGHRSVSWYQQTPGQGLQFLFEYFSETQRNKGNFPGRFSGRQFSNSRSEMNVSTLELGDSALYLCASSSRKGVEKTYGYTFGSGTRLTVV.

This clone was recorded once. This chain links TRBV2 with TRBJ2-3, with TRBD2 as a possible D gene (5 bases). The germline gives CDR1 SNHLY, CDR2 FYNNEI. Trimming pared 8 bases from V and 6 bases from J, leaving 18 bases between. This CDR3 is 14 amino acids long. The CDR3 DNA follows: TGTGCCAGCTGCAGAGAGGGTAATAAGGATACGCAGTATTTT. Protein: CASCREGNKDTQYF.

The chain combines TRBV6-1 with TRBJ1-2; no clear D gene. The CDR3 is 15 amino acids. The germline V and J ends were trimmed by 2 bases and 0 bases, with 10 bases remaining between them. The V gene's germline CDR1 is MNHNS and CDR2 SASEGT. The CDR3 spells CASSEPVLANYGYTF. The CDR3 region has the DNA TGTGCCAGCAGTGAACCCGTCTTAGCTAACTATGGCTACACCTTC.

V gene TRBV6-6 combines with J gene TRBJ1-2, with D perhaps TRBD1 (6 bases). CDR3 size: 13 residues. Trimming took off 5 bases at V and 4 bases at J, with 11 bases between the two ends. CDR1 and CDR2 (germline): MNHNY, SVGAGI (reference sequence). The CDR3 DNA is TGTGCCAGCAGTCTGGACAGCGGCTATGGCTACACCTTC. Translating gives CASSLDSGYGYTF.

The chain is built from TRBV7-8 and TRBJ2-2; no firm D call. CDR3 size: 14 residues. The germline V gene encodes CDR1 SGHVS and CDR2 FQNEAQ. Trimming removed 7 bases at V and 6 bases at J, with 15 bases between. The CDR3 is CASILHRTAGELFF. CDR3 sequence (DNA): TGTGCCAGCATACTACATCGCACCGCCGGGGAGCTGTTTTTT.

This sequence joins TRBV15 and TRBJ2-1; 11 positions agree with TRBD2. Germline CDR1 LNHNV, CDR2 YYDKDF (reference sequence). The junction had 6 bases not matched to a gene; V was cut back by 8 bases and J by 6 bases. The CDR3 runs to 14 residues. The CDR3 DNA is TGTGCCACCGGCCGCCTAGCGGGGGGCAATGAGCAGTTCTTC. It specifies CATGRLAGGNEQFF.

A single count supports this clone. The rearrangement links TRBV14 to TRBJ2-1; 9 bases fit TRBD2. V was clipped by 4 bases and J by 0 bases; unmatched bases: 13. Germline loops: CDR1 SGHDN, CDR2 FVKESK. The CDR3 spans 19 residues. The CDR3 protein is CASSPRVSSGESSYNEQFF. Written as DNA, the CDR3 is TGTGCCAGCAGCCCGAGGGTATCTAGCGGGGAGAGCTCCTACAATGAGCAGTTCTTC.

The chain recombines TRBV5-1 with TRBJ1-1; possibly TRBD1 for D (5 bases). V was cut by 0 bases and J by 3 bases, with 15 bases left in between. The CDR3 is 16 residues long. CDR1 is SGHRS, CDR2 YFSETQ, per germline. This chain's CDR3 is CASSLGSGKCYTEAFF. The DNA for the CDR3 is TGCGCCAGCAGCTTGGGTTCAGGGAAATGCTACACTGAAGCTTTCTTT.

The sample holds one count of this clone. V is TRBV7-6 and J is TRBJ2-3, with D possibly being TRBD2 (6 bases). The germline CDR1 and CDR2 sequences are SGHVS and FNYEAQ. The CDR3 is made up of 14 amino acids. V was pared by 3 bases and J by 2 bases, with 9 bases between. Here the CDR3 DNA reads TGTGCCAGCAGCTTGGCGGGGACCACAGATACGCAGTATTTT. Amino acid sequence: CASSLAGTTDTQYF.

The V and J genes are TRBV2 and TRBJ2-7; the match to TRBD1 covers 7 bases. This CDR3 has 17 residues. Trimming removed 4 bases from V and 0 bases from J; junction bases left unmatched: 12. Germline V gives CDR1 SNHLY, CDR2 FYNNEI. The CDR3 bases are TGTGCCAGCAGTGGTGCGAATCTCCGGGACAGCTCCTACGAGCAGTACTTC. Translation: CASSGANLRDSSYEQYF.

The V gene is TRBV7-9, the J gene TRBJ1-2; D is ambiguous. V dropped 1 base and J dropped 2 bases, with 5 bases sitting between them. Germline lookup yields CDR1 SEHNR and CDR2 FQNEAQ (reference sequence). The CDR3 has 13 amino acids. CDR3 DNA: TGTGCCAGCAGCTTAGGGCAGAACTATGGCTACACCTTC. Residues: CASSLGQNYGYTF. The entire variable domain, with the rest obtained from reference TRBV7-9 and TRBJ1-2, is as follows: DTGVSQNPRHKITKRGQNVTFRCDPISEHNRLYWYRQTLGQGPEFLTYFQNEAQLEKSRLLSDRFSAERPKGSFSTLEIQRTEQGDSAMYLCASSLGQNYGYTFGSGTRLTVV.

The CDR3 sequence is CASSYSAGGVTEAFF. CDR3 bases: TGTGCCAGCAGTTACTCTGCAGGGGGAGTAACTGAAGCTTTCTTT. The chain has TRBV6-5 and TRBJ1-1; 7 positions agree with TRBD1. J was trimmed by 5 bases and V by 0 bases; bases with no gene match: 6. Germline loops: CDR1 MNHEY, CDR2 SVGAGI. The CDR3 runs 15 residues.

The J gene is TRBJ2-1, the V gene TRBV27, with D tentatively TRBD1 (6 bases). The CDR3 is made up of 15 amino acids. Trimming stripped 3 bases from V and 5 bases from J, with 14 bases between. Germline-derived CDR1 and CDR2 are MNHEY and SMNVEV (reference sequence). The CDR3 nucleotides are TGTGCCAGCAGTTTCCCCGGTGGACAGAACAATGAGCAGTTCTTC. Protein sequence: CASSFPGGQNNEQFF.

In its sample, this clone was seen once. The chain couples TRBV19 to TRBJ2-5, with 8 nucleotides matching TRBD2. Germline V gene data show CDR1 as LNHDA and CDR2 as SQIVND (reference sequence). The length of the CDR3 is 18 residues. The ends lost 1 base at V and 3 bases at J; junction bases unmatched: 13. Written as DNA, the CDR3 is TGTGCCAGTAGTATAGCTGCGCGCGGACTAGCTGTAAAAGAGACCCAGTACTTC. It yields the protein CASSIAARGLAVKETQYF.

A single count supports this clone. The chain couples TRBV7-2 to TRBJ1-5; 8 nucleotides align to TRBD1. The germline V gene encodes CDR1 SGHTA and CDR2 FQGNSA. This CDR3 has 15 amino acids. V gave up 5 bases and J gave up 7 bases; unmatched junction bases: 10. In nucleotides, the CDR3 is TGTGCCAGCAGCCCCCGGGCAGGGGGCGACCAGCCCCAGCATTTT. Amino acids: CASSPRAGGDQPQHF.

The V gene is TRBV11-3, the J gene TRBJ2-6; maybe TRBD2 (6 bases). Trimming stripped 3 bases from V and 1 base from J, with 7 bases between. Germline lookup yields CDR1 SGHNT and CDR2 YENEEA. The CDR3 runs 15 residues. The CDR3 loop is CASSLEGSGANVLTF. CDR3 coding DNA: TGTGCCAGCAGCTTGGAGGGATCTGGGGCCAACGTCCTGACTTTC.

The chain has TRBV19 and TRBJ2-2; 9 nucleotides align to TRBD1. The CDR3 is made up of 14 amino acids. The germline CDR1 and CDR2 sequences are LNHDA and SQIVND (reference sequence). Unmatched junction bases numbered 4, after V lost 6 bases and J lost 5 bases. DNA for the CDR3: TGTGCCAGTAGCCCACAGGGGGCGACCGGGGAGCTGTTTTTT. Translation gives CASSPQGATGELFF.

The genes are TRBV18 and TRBJ2-7, with D perhaps matching TRBD1 (5 bases). From germline, CDR1 is KGHSH and CDR2 LQKENI. There are 14 residues in the CDR3. The ends were cut back, 6 bases at V and 2 bases at J, with 14 bases in the middle. The CDR3 DNA reads as TGTGCCAGCTCCGTCTTAAGGGGCCCCTACGAGCAGTACTTC. It is translated as CASSVLRGPYEQYF.

The chain employs TRBV5-8 and TRBJ2-2, with 9 bases matching TRBD2. Germline lookup yields CDR1 SGHTS and CDR2 YDEGEE. Unmatched junction bases numbered 11, after V lost 2 bases and J lost 6 bases. CDR3 length equals 17 residues. The CDR3 reads CASSFVRTSDGPGELFF. The DNA of the CDR3 is TGTGCCAGCAGCTTTGTTAGGACTAGCGACGGACCCGGGGAGCTGTTTTTT.

The table lists this clone with a few counts. The V and J genes are TRBV27 and TRBJ2-7; D possibly corresponds to TRBD1 (5 bases). Germline assignment: CDR1 MNHEY and CDR2 SMNVEV (reference sequence). The CDR3 consists of 17 residues. V was clipped by 5 bases and J by 2 bases, with 22 bases between them. CDR3 loop: CASSPKSTGPLPYEQYF. Written as DNA, the CDR3 is TGTGCCAGCAGTCCAAAATCTACAGGCCCCCTCCCCTACGAGCAGTACTTC.

The chain joins TRBV10-2 to TRBJ1-5; tentatively, D is TRBD1 (5 bases). CDR1 and CDR2 from the germline V gene are WSHSY and SAAADI. The CDR3 totals 16 residues. V was pared by 4 bases and J by 2 bases, with 15 bases between. CDR3 sequence: CASSGKGPWGNQPQHF. The CDR3 nucleotides read TGCGCCAGCAGTGGCAAGGGGCCGTGGGGCAATCAGCCCCAGCATTTT.

The chain employs TRBV15 and TRBJ2-2, with 7 bases matching TRBD1. CDR1 LNHNV and CDR2 YYDKDF come from the germline V gene (reference sequence). J was trimmed by 6 bases and V by 6 bases; bases with no gene match: 7. CDR3 length: 14 residues. The CDR3 sequence: CATSRQGGSGELFF. CDR3 in DNA: TGTGCCACCAGTCGACAGGGCGGCTCCGGGGAGCTGTTTTTT.

This rearrangement joins TRBV24-1 to TRBJ2-1, with 10 bases identical to TRBD2. With V trimmed by 3 bases and J by 6 bases, 10 bases remained unmatched. Germline loops: CDR1 KGHDR, CDR2 SFDVKD. The CDR3 contains 17 residues. Written as DNA, the CDR3 is TGTGCCACCAGTGATGCCAGCGGGGGGGTATGGGGCAATGAGCAGTTCTTC. Protein product: CATSDASGGVWGNEQFF.

The V gene is TRBV4-3, the J gene TRBJ2-7; 7 bases are a match to TRBD1. Germline V gene lookup returns CDR1 LGHNA and CDR2 YSLEER. The CDR3 is made up of 16 amino acids. Trimming took 4 bases from V and 0 from J; bases not matched to a gene: 9. In nucleotides, the CDR3 is TGCGCCAGCAGCCGGATCCGGGACAGCCACTCCTACGAGCAGTACTTC. Translating it yields CASSRIRDSHSYEQYF.

This chain links TRBV14 with TRBJ2-5, with D possibly matching TRBD1 (5 bases). This CDR3 is 13 amino acids long. CDR1 is SGHDN, CDR2 FVKESK, per germline. V was pared by 0 bases and J by 14 bases, with 16 bases between. The CDR3 here is CASSQDGQGRYYF. CDR3 DNA: TGTGCCAGCAGCCAAGATGGGCAGGGCCGTTACTACTTC.